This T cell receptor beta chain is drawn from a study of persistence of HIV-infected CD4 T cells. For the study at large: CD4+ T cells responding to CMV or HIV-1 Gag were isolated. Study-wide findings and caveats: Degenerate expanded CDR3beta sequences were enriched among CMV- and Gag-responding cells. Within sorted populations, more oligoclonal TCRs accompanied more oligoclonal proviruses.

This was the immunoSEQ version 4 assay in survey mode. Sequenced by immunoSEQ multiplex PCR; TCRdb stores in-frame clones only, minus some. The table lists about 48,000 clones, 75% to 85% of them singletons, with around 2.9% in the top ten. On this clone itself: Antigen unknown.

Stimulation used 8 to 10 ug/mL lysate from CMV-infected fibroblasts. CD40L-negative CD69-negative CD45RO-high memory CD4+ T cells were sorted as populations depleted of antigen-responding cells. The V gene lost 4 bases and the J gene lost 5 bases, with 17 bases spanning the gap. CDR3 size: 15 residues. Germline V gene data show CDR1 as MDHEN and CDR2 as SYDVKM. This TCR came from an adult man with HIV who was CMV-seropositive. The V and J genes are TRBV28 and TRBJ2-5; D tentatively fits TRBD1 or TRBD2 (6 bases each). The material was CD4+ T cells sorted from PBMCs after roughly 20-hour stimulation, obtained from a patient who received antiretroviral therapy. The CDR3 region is CASSSLGGQAETQYF. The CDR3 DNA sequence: TGTGCCAGCAGTTCCCTGGGGGGCCAAGCGGAGACCCAGTACTTC.